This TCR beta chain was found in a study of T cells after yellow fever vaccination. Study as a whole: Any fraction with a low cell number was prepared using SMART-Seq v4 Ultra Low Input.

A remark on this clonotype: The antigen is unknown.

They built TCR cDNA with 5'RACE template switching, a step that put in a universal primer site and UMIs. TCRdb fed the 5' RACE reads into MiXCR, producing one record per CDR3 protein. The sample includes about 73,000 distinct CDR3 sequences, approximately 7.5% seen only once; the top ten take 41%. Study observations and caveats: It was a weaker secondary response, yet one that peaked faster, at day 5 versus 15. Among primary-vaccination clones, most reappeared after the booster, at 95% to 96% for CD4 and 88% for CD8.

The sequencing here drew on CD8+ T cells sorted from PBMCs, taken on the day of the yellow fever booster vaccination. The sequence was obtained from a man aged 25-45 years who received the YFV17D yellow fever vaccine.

The CDR3 here is CASSLVNWETQYF. The CDR3 DNA is TGTGCCAGCAGCTTAGTTAATTGGGAGACCCAGTACTTC. The genes are TRBV11-2 and TRBJ2-5, with D hard to call. This CDR3 contains 13 residues. CDR1 and CDR2 from the germline V gene are SGHAT and FQNNGV. V lost 1 base, J lost 5 bases, and 8 bases lay in between.